The clone carrying this T cell receptor beta chain came up a few times. This record comes from a study of PD-L1 blockade in urothelial cancer. Study-wide context: Male sex and bladder-origin urothelial cancer characterized about 90% of the roughly 30 patients. As for prior chemotherapy regimens, patients had received 0 to 3.

The germline V and J ends were trimmed by 5 bases and 3 bases, with 13 bases remaining between them. The germline gives CDR1 SGHTA, CDR2 FQGNSA. The CDR3 is 15 residues long. TCR analog templates of synthetic origin were spiked into each PCR. Repertoires were generated with immunoSEQ multiplex PCR, while TCRdb's copy carries only in-frame clones and drops some. Here the sample spans about 43,000 clones, more than 75% being singletons. The time point denotes: pretreatment peripheral blood. The rearrangement joins TRBV7-2 to TRBJ1-4; D gene ambiguous. The specimen was PBMCs, collected around atezolizumab (anti-PD-L1) treatment. The clonotype was recovered from a man in his sixties with urothelial cancer. The CDR3 coding sequence is TGTGCCAGCAGCCCTAACCTCGGGGCTAATGAAAAACTGTTTTTT. Translated, it gives CASSPNLGANEKLFF.